Listed here is a single T cell receptor beta chain. What antigen it recognizes has not been identified. No much larger clone exists at a distance of one base, and base qualities are not known. The record originates from a study of shared clonotypes between healthy human individuals (TCRdb year 2020). Notes on the research overall: The cohort comprised a couple of women and a few men aged 18 to 49 years. To estimate repertoire size and how much clonotypes are shared between individuals, the study performed deep sequencing of blood TCR repertoires from roughly five healthy adults. Each donor's leukapheresis produced roughly between about 0.85 and 10 billion PBMCs. To increase sequencing depth and limit assay-specific biases, TCR repertoire library preparation and sequencing were carried out by different laboratories using diverse techniques.

The donors were healthy, HIV-negative adults with no recently reported acute infections or vaccinations. Every donor was a Caucasian adult living in Nashville, Tennessee, USA. For unsorted samples, 75 million to 100 million PBMCs were counted and genomic DNA was extracted with the QIAamp DNA Blood Mini kit. Blood was obtained by leukapheresis, after which PBMCs were separated by Ficoll-Histopaque density gradient centrifugation and cryopreserved in liquid nitrogen vapor phase. Using the deep immunoSEQ assay, TCR CDR3 regions were amplified from genomic DNA by multiplex PCR. For each cell subset, the extracted genomic DNA was distributed evenly across all wells of several immunoSEQ 96-well plates, and each plate served as one replicate. For unsorted PBMC, around 330 ng genomic DNA, equal to 30,000 or so T cell genomes, was loaded into each replicate PCR. Genomic DNA from unsorted PBMC was sequenced over ten immunoSEQ deep assay plates. The purified libraries were quantified using a Qubit 3.0 fluorometer, sized with a Bioanalyzer 2100, and then quantified again using the KAPA Library Quantification kit. Every immunoSEQ 96-well plate was sequenced on a dedicated single-read 150-cycle Illumina NextSeq 550 flow cell. Concerning the study's data processing: Because the immunoSEQ output held only junctional sequences and lacked quality scores, the filtering could not match the filtering applied to full-length reads. Sequences were annotated with PyIR, a Python wrapper for IgBLAST v1.9, and V/J genes and CDR3 were assigned using IMGT germline references. Any read was removed if the V/J assignment was weak (E-value above 1e-6), the CDR3 was missing, or the read contained stop codons, out-of-frame junctions, or ambiguous translated residues. V3J clonotypes were defined by identical inferred V gene, J gene, and CDR3 amino acid sequence. To compute the percentage overlap between repertoires, the number of shared unique clonotypes was divided by the size of the smaller repertoire. Repertoire richness was assessed with RTK rarefaction, the Chao1 estimator, and Recon v2.1 estimates of unobserved clonotypes. TCRdb limited this immuneACCESS table to in-frame rearrangements with V and J called. A share of clones is missing; checked studies link under half to unresolved V genes, and the rest is unexplained. For V, J and clone size, that table is used; D and trimming come from the DNA. The sample contains 500,000 to 650,000 clones, around 80% of them found a single time. The biggest ten clones account for more than 10% of the sample.

CDR1 LNHDA and CDR2 SQIVND were looked up in the germline V gene (reference sequence). The CDR3 has 14 amino acids, counting the end cysteine and phenylalanine. Only the CDR3 region is kept as DNA, spanning 42 bases read in frame from base 1. V has 5 bases trimmed and J has 7 bases trimmed; junction bases matching no gene number 7. What the work shows at the level of the full study, not this receptor alone: Because the study included a small number of donors, the genetic and exposure-history diversity represented was limited. Pairwise subsampling led to the expectation that sequencing depth would affect the degree of clonotype sharing among donors. Sampling was restricted to blood, and TCR repertoires in tissue are likely to differ from TCR repertoires in blood.

The rearrangement joined TRBV19 to TRBJ2-4; TRBD2 agrees with 8 junctional bases. The TCR was taken from a woman aged 40 to 50 in good health. Some clones in this sample may be carry-over from other donors' samples. The sequencing input was PBMCs. This receptor has the CDR3 CASSLRTSPNIQYF. The DNA sequence follows: TGTGCCAGTAGTCTCCGGACTAGCCCTAACATTCAGTACTTC.